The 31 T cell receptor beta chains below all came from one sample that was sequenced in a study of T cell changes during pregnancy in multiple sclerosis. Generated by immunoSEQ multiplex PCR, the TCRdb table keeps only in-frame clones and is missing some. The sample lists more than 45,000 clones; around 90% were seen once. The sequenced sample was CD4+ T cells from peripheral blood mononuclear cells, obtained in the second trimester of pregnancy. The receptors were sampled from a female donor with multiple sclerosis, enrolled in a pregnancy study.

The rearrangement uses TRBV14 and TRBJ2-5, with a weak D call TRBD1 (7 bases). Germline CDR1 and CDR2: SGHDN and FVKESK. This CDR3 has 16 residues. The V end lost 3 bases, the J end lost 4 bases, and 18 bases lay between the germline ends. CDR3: CASSHGARGVAETQYF. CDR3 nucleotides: TGTGCCAGCAGCCACGGGGCCAGGGGGGTGGCAGAGACCCAGTACTTC.

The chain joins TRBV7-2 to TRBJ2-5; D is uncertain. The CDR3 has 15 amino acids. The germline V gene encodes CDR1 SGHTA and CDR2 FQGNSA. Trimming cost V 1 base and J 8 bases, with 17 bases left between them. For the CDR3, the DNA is TGTGCCAGCAGCTTAGTTAGTGGTTGGGCAGCTACCCAGTACTTC. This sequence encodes CASSLVSGWAATQYF.

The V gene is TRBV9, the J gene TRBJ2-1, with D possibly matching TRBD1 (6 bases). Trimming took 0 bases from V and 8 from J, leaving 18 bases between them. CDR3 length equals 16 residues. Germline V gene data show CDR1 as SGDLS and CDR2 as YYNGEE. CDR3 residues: CASSVGSAGERHEQFF. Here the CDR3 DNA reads TGTGCCAGCAGCGTAGGGTCTGCAGGGGAGAGACATGAGCAGTTCTTC.

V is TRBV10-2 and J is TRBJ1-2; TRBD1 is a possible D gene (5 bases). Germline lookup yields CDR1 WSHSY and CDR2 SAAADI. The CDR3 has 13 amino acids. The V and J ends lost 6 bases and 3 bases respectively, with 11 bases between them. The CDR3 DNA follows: TGCGCCAGCAGGCGGGGGAATGACTATGGCTACACCTTC. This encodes CASRRGNDYGYTF.

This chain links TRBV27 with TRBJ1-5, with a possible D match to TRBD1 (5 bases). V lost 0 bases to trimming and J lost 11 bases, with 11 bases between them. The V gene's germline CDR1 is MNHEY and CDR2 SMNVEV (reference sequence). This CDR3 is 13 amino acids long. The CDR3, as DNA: TGTGCCAGCAGTTTATCCGGACGGGGGACCCAGCATTTT. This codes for CASSLSGRGTQHF.

The CDR3 region has the DNA TGTGCCAGCAGTAACAGGGACAGAGCGTGGGGGCAGTACTTC. This encodes CASSNRDRAWGQYF. The V call is TRBV6-5, the J call TRBJ2-7, with 7 bases identical to TRBD1. Germline CDR1 and CDR2: MNHEY and SVGAGI. The J segment lost 9 bases and the V segment lost 5 bases, leaving 13 bases of the junction unmatched. This CDR3 is built from 14 residues.

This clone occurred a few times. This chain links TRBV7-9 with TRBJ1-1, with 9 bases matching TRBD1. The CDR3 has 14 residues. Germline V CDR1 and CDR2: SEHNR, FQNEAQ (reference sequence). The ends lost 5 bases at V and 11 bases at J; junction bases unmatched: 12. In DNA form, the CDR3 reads TGTGCCAGCAGCCGGCGGGACAGGGTTGTAGGGGCTTTCTTT. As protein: CASSRRDRVVGAFF.

The CDR3 bases are TGTGCCAGCGCGTTTTGGAACACTGAAGCTTTCTTT. It translates to CASAFWNTEAFF. This rearrangement joins TRBV2 to TRBJ1-1; D unresolved. V lost 8 bases to trimming and J lost 1 base, with 8 bases between them. CDR1 is SNHLY, CDR2 FYNNEI, per germline. This CDR3 spans 12 amino acids.

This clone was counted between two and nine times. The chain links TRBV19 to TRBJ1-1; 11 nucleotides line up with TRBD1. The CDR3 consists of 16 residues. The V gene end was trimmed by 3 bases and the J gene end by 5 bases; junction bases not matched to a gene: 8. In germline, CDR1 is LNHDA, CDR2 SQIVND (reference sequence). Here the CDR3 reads CASSIWDRGSKTEAFF. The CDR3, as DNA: TGTGCCAGTAGTATCTGGGACAGGGGGTCTAAGACTGAAGCTTTCTTT.

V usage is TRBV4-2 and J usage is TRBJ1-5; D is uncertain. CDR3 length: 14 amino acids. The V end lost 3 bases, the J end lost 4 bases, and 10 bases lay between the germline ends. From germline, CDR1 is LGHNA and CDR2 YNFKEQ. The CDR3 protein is CASSHNAGNQPQHF. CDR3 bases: TGTGCCAGCAGCCATAATGCAGGAAATCAGCCCCAGCATTTT.

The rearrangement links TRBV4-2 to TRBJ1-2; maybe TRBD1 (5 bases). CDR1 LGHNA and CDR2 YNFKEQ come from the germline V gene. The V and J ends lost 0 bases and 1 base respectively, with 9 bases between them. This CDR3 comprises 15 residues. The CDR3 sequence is CASSQDQGGNYGYTF. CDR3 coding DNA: TGTGCCAGCAGCCAAGATCAGGGAGGTAACTATGGCTACACCTTC.

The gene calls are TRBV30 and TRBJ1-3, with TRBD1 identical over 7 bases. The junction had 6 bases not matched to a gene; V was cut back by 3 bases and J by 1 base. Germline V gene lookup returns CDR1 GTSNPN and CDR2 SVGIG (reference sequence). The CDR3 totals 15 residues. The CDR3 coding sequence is TGTGCCTGGAGCCGGGACAGCGGATCTGGAAACACCATATATTTT. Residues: CAWSRDSGSGNTIYF.

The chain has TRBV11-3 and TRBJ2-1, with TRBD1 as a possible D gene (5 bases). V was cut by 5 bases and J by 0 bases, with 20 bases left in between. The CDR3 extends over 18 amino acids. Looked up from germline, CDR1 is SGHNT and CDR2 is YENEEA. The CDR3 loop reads CASSNLNRWNSSYNEQFF. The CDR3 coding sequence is TGTGCCAGCAGCAACCTCAACAGGTGGAACAGCTCCTACAATGAGCAGTTCTTC.

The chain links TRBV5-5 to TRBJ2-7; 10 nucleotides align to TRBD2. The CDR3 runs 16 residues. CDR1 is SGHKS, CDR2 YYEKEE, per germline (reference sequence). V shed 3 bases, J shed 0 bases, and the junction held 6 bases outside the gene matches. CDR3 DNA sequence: TGTGCCAGCAGCTCATACCCTAGCGGGGGCTCCTACGAGCAGTACTTC. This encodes CASSSYPSGGSYEQYF.

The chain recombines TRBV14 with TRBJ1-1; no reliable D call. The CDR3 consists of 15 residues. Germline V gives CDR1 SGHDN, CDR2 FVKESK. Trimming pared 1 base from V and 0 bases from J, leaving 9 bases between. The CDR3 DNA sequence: TGTGCCAGCAGCCAAGTGTCCGTAATGAACACTGAAGCTTTCTTT. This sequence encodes CASSQVSVMNTEAFF. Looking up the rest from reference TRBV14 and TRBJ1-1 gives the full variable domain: EAGVTQFPSHSVIEKGQTVTLRCDPISGHDNLYWYRRVMGKEIKFLLHFVKESKQDESGMPNNRFLAERTGGTYSTLKVQPAELEDSGVYFCASSQVSVMNTEAFFGQGTRLTVV.

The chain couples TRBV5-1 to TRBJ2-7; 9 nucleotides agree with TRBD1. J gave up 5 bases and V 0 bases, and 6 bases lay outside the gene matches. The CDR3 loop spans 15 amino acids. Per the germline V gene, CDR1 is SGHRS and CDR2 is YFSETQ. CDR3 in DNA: TGCGCCAGCAGCTTGGCGACAGGGGGTCGGGACGAGCAGTACTTC. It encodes CASSLATGGRDEQYF.

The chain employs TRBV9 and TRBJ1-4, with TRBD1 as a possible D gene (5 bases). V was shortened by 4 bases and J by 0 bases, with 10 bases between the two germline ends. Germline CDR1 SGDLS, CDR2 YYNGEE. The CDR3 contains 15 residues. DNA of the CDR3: TGTGCCAGCAGCCTCACAGGAACAACTAATGAAAAACTGTTTTTT. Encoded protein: CASSLTGTTNEKLFF.

The CDR3 DNA is TGTGCCAGCAGCCAAGAGACCACAGGGGTCGCCTACTACGAGCAGTACTTC. Encoded protein: CASSQETTGVAYYEQYF. The V and J genes are TRBV4-2 and TRBJ2-7; 7 nucleotides line up with TRBD1. The CDR3 contains 17 residues. Looked up from germline, CDR1 is LGHNA and CDR2 is YNFKEQ. Trimming cost V 0 bases and J 3 bases; bases outside gene matches: 11.

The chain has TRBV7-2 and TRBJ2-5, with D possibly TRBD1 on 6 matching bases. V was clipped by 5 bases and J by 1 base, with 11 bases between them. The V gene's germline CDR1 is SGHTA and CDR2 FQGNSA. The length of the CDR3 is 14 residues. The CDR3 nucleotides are TGTGCCAGCAGCCTTGGACAGATCCAAGAGACCCAGTACTTC. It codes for CASSLGQIQETQYF.

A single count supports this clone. CDR3 region: CASSRDRGLQPQHF. Here the CDR3 DNA reads TGTGCCAGCAGTCGGGACAGGGGGCTTCAGCCCCAGCATTTT. This chain uses TRBV2 with TRBJ1-5; TRBD1 aligns across 12 bases. Germline CDR1 and CDR2: SNHLY and FYNNEI. The CDR3 length is 14 residues. V lost 5 bases and J lost 6; bases outside the gene matches: 2.

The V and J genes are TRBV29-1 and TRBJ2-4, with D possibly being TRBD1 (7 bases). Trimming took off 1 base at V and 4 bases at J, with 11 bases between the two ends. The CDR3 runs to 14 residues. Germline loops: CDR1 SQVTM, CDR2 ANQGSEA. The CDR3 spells CSVEAPGGKNIQYF. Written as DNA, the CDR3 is TGCAGCGTTGAAGCTCCAGGGGGGAAAAACATTCAGTACTTC.

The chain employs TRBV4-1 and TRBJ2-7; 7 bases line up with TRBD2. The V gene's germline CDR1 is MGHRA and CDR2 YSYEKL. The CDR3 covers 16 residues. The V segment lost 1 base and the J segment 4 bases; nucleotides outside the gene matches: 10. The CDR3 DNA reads TGCGCCAGCAGCCAAGTAGGGACGGGGGGACCTTACGAGCAGTACTTC. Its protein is CASSQVGTGGPYEQYF.

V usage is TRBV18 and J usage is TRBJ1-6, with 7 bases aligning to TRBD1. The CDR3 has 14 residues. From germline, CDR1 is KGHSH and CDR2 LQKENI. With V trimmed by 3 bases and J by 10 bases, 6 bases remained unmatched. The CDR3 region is CASSPQGQPSPLHF. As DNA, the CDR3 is TGTGCCAGCTCACCCCAGGGACAGCCATCACCCCTCCACTTT.

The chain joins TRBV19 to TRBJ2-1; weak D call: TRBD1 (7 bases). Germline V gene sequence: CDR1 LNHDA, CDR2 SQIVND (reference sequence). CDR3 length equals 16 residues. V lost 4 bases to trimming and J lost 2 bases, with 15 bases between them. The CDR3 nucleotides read TGTGCCAGTAGTACCCACAGGGGAGGCACCTACAATGAGCAGTTCTTC. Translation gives CASSTHRGGTYNEQFF.

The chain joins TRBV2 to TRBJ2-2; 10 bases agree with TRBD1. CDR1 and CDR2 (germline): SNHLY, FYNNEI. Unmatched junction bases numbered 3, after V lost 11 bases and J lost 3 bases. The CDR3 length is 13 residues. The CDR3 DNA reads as TGTGCCTCGGGACAGGGGTACACCGGGGAGCTGTTTTTT. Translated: CASGQGYTGELFF.

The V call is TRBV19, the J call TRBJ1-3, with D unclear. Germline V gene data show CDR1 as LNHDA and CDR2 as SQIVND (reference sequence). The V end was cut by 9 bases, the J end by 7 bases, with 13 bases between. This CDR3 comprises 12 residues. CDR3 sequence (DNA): TGTGCCAGCGAGGGTTTCGGGAACACCATATATTTT. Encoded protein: CASEGFGNTIYF.

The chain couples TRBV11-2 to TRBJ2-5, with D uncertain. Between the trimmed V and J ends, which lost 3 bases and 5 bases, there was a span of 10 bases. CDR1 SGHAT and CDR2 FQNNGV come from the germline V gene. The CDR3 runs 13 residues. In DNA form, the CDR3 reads TGTGCCAGCAGCTTTATCCTAACGGAGACCCAGTACTTC. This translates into CASSFILTETQYF.

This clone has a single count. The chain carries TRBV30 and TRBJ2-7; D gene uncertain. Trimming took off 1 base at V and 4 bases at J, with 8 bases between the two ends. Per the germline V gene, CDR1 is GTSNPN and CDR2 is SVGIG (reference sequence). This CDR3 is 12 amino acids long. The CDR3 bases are TGTGCCTGGAGTGGGCAGATTTACGAGCAGTACTTC. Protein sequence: CAWSGQIYEQYF.

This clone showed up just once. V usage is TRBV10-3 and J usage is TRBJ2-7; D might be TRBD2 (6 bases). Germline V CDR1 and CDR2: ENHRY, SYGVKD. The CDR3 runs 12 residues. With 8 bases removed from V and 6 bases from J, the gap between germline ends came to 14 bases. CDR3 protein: CAISRDFSEQYF. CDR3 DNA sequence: TGTGCCATCTCCCGGGACTTTAGCGAGCAGTACTTC.

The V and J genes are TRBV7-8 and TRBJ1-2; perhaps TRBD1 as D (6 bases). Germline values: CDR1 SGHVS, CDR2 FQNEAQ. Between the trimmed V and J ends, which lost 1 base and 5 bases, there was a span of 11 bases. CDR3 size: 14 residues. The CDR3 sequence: CASSLDRGAYGYTF. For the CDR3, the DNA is TGTGCCAGCAGCTTAGATCGGGGGGCTTATGGCTACACCTTC. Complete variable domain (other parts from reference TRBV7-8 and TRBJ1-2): GAGVSQSPRYKVAKRGQDVALRCDPISGHVSLFWYQQALGQGPEFLTYFQNEAQLDKSGLPSDRFFAERPEGSVSTLKIQRTQQEDSAVYLCASSLDRGAYGYTFGSGTRLTVV.

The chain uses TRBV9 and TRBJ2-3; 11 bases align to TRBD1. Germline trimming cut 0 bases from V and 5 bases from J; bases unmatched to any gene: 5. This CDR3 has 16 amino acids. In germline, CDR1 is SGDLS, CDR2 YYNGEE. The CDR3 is CASSVVGTGGLDTQYF. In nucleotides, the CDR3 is TGTGCCAGCAGCGTAGTTGGGACAGGGGGGTTAGATACGCAGTATTTT.